What follows are 7 T cell receptor beta chains derived from one specimen sequenced in a study of regulatory and conventional T cells in RAG deficiency. Repertoires were generated with immunoSEQ multiplex PCR, while TCRdb's copy carries only in-frame clones and drops some. The table has 5,000 to 6,500 clones, roughly 92% seen once. Sequencing was done on a sample of CD8+ T cells sorted from blood. The receptors here all came from a human donor with RAG deficiency presenting as severe combined immunodeficiency.

This sequence joins TRBV7-8 and TRBJ2-3, with D maybe TRBD1 (5 bases). V lost 5 bases to trimming and J lost 10 bases, with 16 bases between them. This CDR3 is 13 amino acids long. Germline V gene data show CDR1 as SGHVS and CDR2 as FQNEAQ. CDR3 sequence (DNA): TGTGCCAGCAGCGGACGACAGCCCCAGGCGCAGTATTTT. Protein sequence: CASSGRQPQAQYF.

This rearrangement joins TRBV19 to TRBJ1-5; D gene uncertain. Germline CDR1 LNHDA, CDR2 SQIVND (reference sequence). Deletions cut 5 bases from V and 3 bases from J, with 8 bases between. The CDR3 extends over 13 amino acids. CDR3: CASSSRTNQPQHF. CDR3 bases: TGTGCCAGTAGTTCCCGGACCAATCAGCCCCAGCATTTT.

The chain uses TRBV7-8 and TRBJ2-3, with 9 bases lining up with TRBD1. The CDR3 is 16 amino acids. Germline CDR1 and CDR2: SGHVS and FQNEAQ. J gave up 2 bases and V 5 bases, and 8 bases lay outside the gene matches. CDR3 protein: CASSKDRGSFTDTQYF. CDR3 DNA sequence: TGTGCCAGCAGCAAAGACAGGGGGAGCTTCACAGATACGCAGTATTTT.

V is TRBV27 and J is TRBJ2-3, with D possibly matching TRBD1 (5 bases). In germline, CDR1 is MNHEY, CDR2 SMNVEV (reference sequence). The CDR3 has 17 amino acids. V was trimmed by 7 bases and J by 0 bases, leaving 20 bases between them. CDR3 in amino acids: CASTVRTPRASTDTQYF. The CDR3 nucleotides are TGTGCCAGCACCGTTAGGACACCCAGGGCTAGCACAGATACGCAGTATTTT.

This rearrangement joins TRBV9 to TRBJ1-2; D may be TRBD1 (5 bases). Germline V gives CDR1 SGDLS, CDR2 YYNGEE. V lost 5 bases, J lost 9 bases, and 20 bases lay in between. The CDR3 has 14 amino acids. The CDR3 here is CASRGGDLPLSYTF. The CDR3 nucleotides read TGTGCCAGCAGGGGGGGAGACTTACCTTTGAGCTACACCTTC.

This chain joins TRBV4-1 and TRBJ2-7; D may be TRBD2 (6 bases). The CDR3 is 15 amino acids. The germline V gene encodes CDR1 MGHRA and CDR2 YSYEKL. V was cut by 1 base and J by 1 base, with 11 bases left in between. CDR3 in amino acids: CASSQVGGPSYEQYF. The CDR3 nucleotides read TGCGCCAGCAGCCAAGTGGGAGGACCATCCTACGAGCAGTACTTC.

This clone was detected a few times. The chain uses TRBV5-1 and TRBJ2-7; a possible D gene is TRBD1 (6 bases). Germline V gives CDR1 SGHRS, CDR2 YFSETQ. The CDR3 consists of 12 residues. V was clipped by 0 bases and J by 6 bases, with 7 bases between them. The CDR3 is CASSLGGREQYF. CDR3 DNA sequence: TGCGCCAGCAGCTTGGGGGGGCGCGAGCAGTACTTC.